This TCR beta chain appears in the sequencing data of a study of beta chain features in type 1 diabetes. Across the study: Age, gender, cell numbers and subset yield matched between patients and controls. Study-level results: In these data, an HLA type influence on TCRB rearrangement remained unresolved. Researchers reported that naive, central memory and Treg TCRB repertoires appeared more similar in patients than in healthy donors.

Expressed TCRB transcripts were sequenced because the entire RNA isolate underwent reverse transcription. The method was immunoSEQ multiplex PCR; TCRdb's version includes in-frame clones alone and lacks a portion of them. The table shows 120,000 to 150,000 clones, with about 50% occurring only once. Remarks on this clone: Its specificity is unknown.

Each sorted population was over 95% pure. The CDR3 is 14 amino acids. Germline V gives CDR1 MNHEY, CDR2 SVGAGI. Trimming removed 0 bases from V and 2 bases from J, with 8 bases in between. The source material was Tregs from blood. The TCR was taken from a man between 18 and 29 years old in good health. J is TRBJ2-7 and V is TRBV6-5; D perhaps matches TRBD2 (5 bases). CDR3 DNA: TGTGCCAGCAGTTACTCAACGGGGACCTACGAGCAGTACTTC. Its protein product is CASSYSTGTYEQYF.